This record concerns one T cell receptor beta chain sequence. Antigen unknown. These data are taken from a study of blood T cells in healthy people across ages. The overall study: Template-switching capture recovered about one barcoded beta molecule per two T cells.

Points from the study as a whole: The study found TCR beta diversity correlated strongly with naive T cell percentage.

This CDR3 spans 19 amino acids. Germline V gives CDR1 MNHEY, CDR2 SVGAGI. V lost 0 bases, J lost 0 bases, and 13 bases stayed unmatched. A second PCR, run for roughly 6 to 11 cycles, used a sample-barcoded 5' primer plus a J-beta primer mix. Each cDNA molecule was tagged by a template-switch adaptor with 12 random nucleotides. TCRdb re-analysed the 5' RACE reads in MiXCR, keeping a single row per CDR3 protein. Of 1,800,000 or so distinct CDR3 sequences in the sample, 30% to 40% were seen once. The receptor's source is a human donor in good health. The chain links TRBV6-5 to TRBJ1-1; 7 nucleotides agree with TRBD1. Material: blood. CDR3 protein: CASSYSMAGGIVMNTEAFF. The CDR3 DNA sequence: TGTGCCAGCAGTTACTCAATGGCAGGGGGGATAGTCATGAACACTGAAGCTTTCTTT.